The source of this T cell receptor beta chain is a study of human T cells and chemical hapten exposure. This clonotype was found many times. Time point here: pre-sensitization, week 0. The treatment is: therapeutic diphenylcyclopropenone sensitization with weekly scalp DPC. TCRdb used MiXCR to reprocess the RACE reads, holding one entry per CDR3 protein. Of 60,000 to 75,000 distinct CDR3 sequences in the sample, around 6.6% are singletons; the top ten hold around 1.6%. Germline V gene sequence: CDR1 LNHNV, CDR2 YYDKDF (reference sequence). J was trimmed by 10 bases and V by 5 bases; bases with no gene match: 12. The CDR3 covers 16 residues.

The sequencing here drew on whole blood, taken in connection with sensitization to the hapten diphenylcyclopropenone (DPC). V is TRBV15 and J is TRBJ2-1, with 12 bases aligning to TRBD2. This sequence was found in a woman aged 25-40 years with alopecia areata. Some clones in this sample may be carry-over from other donors' samples. For the CDR3, the DNA is TGTGCCACCAGCCGAATCCCTAGCGGGGGGGCGGGCGAGCAGTTCTTC. It encodes CATSRIPSGGAGEQFF.